One and the same sample provided the 21 T cell receptor beta chains below, sequenced in a study of cytomegalovirus exposure and HLA in healthy donors. PCR employed 60 Vbeta and 13 Jbeta primers. Data came from immunoSEQ multiplex PCR; TCRdb stores just in-frame clones and leaves some out. This table has under 150,000 clones, around 60% appearing once. Sample: PBMCs. All receptors derive from a man aged 35-49 years in good health and CMV-seropositive.

V is TRBV7-9 and J is TRBJ1-1; possibly TRBD1 for D (5 bases). Trimming removed 4 bases at V and 5 bases at J, with 14 bases between. CDR1 is SEHNR and CDR2 is FQNEAQ in the germline V gene (reference sequence). The CDR3 has 14 amino acids. CDR3 nucleotides: TGTGCCAGCAGCTCCCATGACGGGGGTACTGAAGCTTTCTTT. Protein product: CASSSHDGGTEAFF.

The chain combines TRBV25-1 with TRBJ2-7; TRBD1 might be the D (5 bases). The CDR3 runs 12 residues. CDR1 MGHDK and CDR2 SYGVNS come from the germline V gene. With 5 bases removed from V and 5 bases from J, the gap between germline ends came to 10 bases. The CDR3 sequence: CASSPGWNEQYF. CDR3 nucleotide sequence: TGTGCCAGCAGTCCAGGGTGGAACGAGCAGTACTTC.

V gene TRBV15 combines with J gene TRBJ2-3; 8 bases line up with TRBD1. V trimming: 6 bases; J trimming: 4 bases; junction bases outside the gene matches: 6. CDR3 size: 14 residues. Per germline, CDR1 LNHNV and CDR2 YYDKDF (reference sequence). This CDR3 is CATSDRGSADTQYF. CDR3 sequence (DNA): TGTGCCACCAGTGACAGGGGTTCAGCAGATACGCAGTATTTT.

The V call is TRBV29-1, the J call TRBJ2-3; the match to TRBD1 covers 7 bases. This CDR3 is built from 13 residues. The ends lost 7 bases at V and 0 bases at J; junction bases unmatched: 4. From germline, CDR1 is SQVTM and CDR2 ANQGSEA. CDR3 sequence: CSDRGPSTDTQYF. The CDR3 nucleotides read TGCAGCGACAGGGGTCCTAGCACAGATACGCAGTATTTT.

CDR3: CASSLASGRAFFYEQFF. Written as DNA, the CDR3 is TGTGCCAGCAGTTTGGCTAGCGGGAGGGCCTTTTTCTATGAGCAGTTCTTC. This chain joins TRBV27 and TRBJ2-1; 12 nucleotides line up with TRBD2. The CDR3 is 17 amino acids. Germline V gives CDR1 MNHEY, CDR2 SMNVEV (reference sequence). V dropped 3 bases and J dropped 8; count of bases not matched to a gene: 11.

The gene calls are TRBV10-1 and TRBJ1-2; D unclear. Between the trimmed V and J ends, which lost 8 bases and 4 bases, there was a span of 20 bases. The CDR3 runs to 15 residues. CDR1 WNHNN and CDR2 SYGVQD come from the germline V gene (reference sequence). The CDR3 spells CASQETTDRAYGYTF. CDR3 nucleotides: TGCGCCAGCCAGGAAACCACAGACCGAGCCTATGGCTACACCTTC.

The V gene is TRBV10-3, the J gene TRBJ2-2; 7 bases align to TRBD1. The germline V gene encodes CDR1 ENHRY and CDR2 SYGVKD. The V gene end was trimmed by 7 bases and the J gene end by 1 base; junction bases not matched to a gene: 12. The CDR3 sequence is 17 residues long. The CDR3 loop is CAITSREGGMNTGELFF. The CDR3 DNA is TGTGCCATCACGTCCCGTGAAGGGGGCATGAACACCGGGGAGCTGTTTTTT.

The chain links TRBV27 to TRBJ1-2, with TRBD1 matching 8 bases. The CDR3 contains 16 residues. Trimming took 5 bases from V and 3 from J; bases not matched to a gene: 11. The V gene's germline CDR1 is MNHEY and CDR2 SMNVEV (reference sequence). The CDR3 DNA is TGTGCCAGCAGTCGTCCTCAACAGGGGGGTCACTATGGCTACACCTTC. Encoded protein: CASSRPQQGGHYGYTF.

This chain joins TRBV29-1 and TRBJ2-1; TRBD2 might be the D (7 bases). This CDR3 has 13 residues. CDR1 and CDR2 (germline): SQVTM, ANQGSEA. Trimming cost V 4 bases and J 6 bases, with 13 bases left between them. CDR3 residues: CSVGSGTRNEQFF. The CDR3 nucleotides are TGCAGCGTTGGCAGCGGGACACGCAATGAGCAGTTCTTC.

This chain connects TRBV25-1 to TRBJ1-1; 7 positions match TRBD1. This CDR3 comprises 14 residues. J lost 5 bases, V lost 4 bases, and 7 bases had no gene match. Per germline, CDR1 MGHDK and CDR2 SYGVNS. CDR3 residues: CASSALDRRTEAFF. DNA of the CDR3: TGTGCCAGCAGTGCCCTGGACAGGAGGACTGAAGCTTTCTTT.

In its sample, this clone was seen a few times. The chain employs TRBV27 and TRBJ2-5; a possible D gene is TRBD2 (5 bases). The CDR3 sequence is 13 residues long. Trimming cost V 4 bases and J 1 base, with 7 bases left between them. Germline CDR1 and CDR2: MNHEY and SMNVEV (reference sequence). CDR3 coding DNA: TGTGCCAGCAGTTCGGGAAGCCAAGAGACCCAGTACTTC. Encoded protein: CASSSGSQETQYF.

The chain recombines TRBV4-1 with TRBJ2-6, with 8 bases lining up with TRBD2. V trimming: 0 bases; J trimming: 13 bases; junction bases outside the gene matches: 5. The CDR3 length is 14 residues. Germline values: CDR1 MGHRA, CDR2 YSYEKL. Written as DNA, the CDR3 is TGCGCCAGCAGCCAAGAACTAGCGGCCTCAGTCCTGACTTTC. Translation gives CASSQELAASVLTF.

A single count supports this clone. This sequence joins TRBV5-4 and TRBJ2-1, with 7 bases fitting TRBD1. The CDR3 sequence is 16 residues long. Germline CDR1 reads SGHNT; CDR2 reads YYREEE (reference sequence). J was trimmed by 8 bases and V by 0 bases; bases with no gene match: 11. CDR3 sequence reads: CASSLGVEGAEYEQFF. The CDR3 nucleotides read TGTGCCAGCAGCTTGGGGGTTGAGGGGGCGGAATATGAGCAGTTCTTC. Variable domain in full (rest from reference TRBV5-4 and TRBJ2-1): ETGVTQSPTHLIKTRGQQVTLRCSSQSGHNTVSWYQQALGQGPQFIFQYYREEENGRGNFPPRFSGLQFPNYSSELNVNALELDDSALYLCASSLGVEGAEYEQFFGPGTRLTVL.

The chain links TRBV7-9 to TRBJ1-5; D unresolved. This CDR3 has 13 residues. V was clipped by 5 bases and J by 4 bases, with 9 bases between them. CDR1 is SEHNR, CDR2 FQNEAQ, per germline (reference sequence). This CDR3 is CASSTDGNQPQHF. CDR3 sequence (DNA): TGTGCCAGCAGCACTGACGGGAATCAGCCCCAGCATTTT.

This rearrangement joins TRBV7-2 to TRBJ1-1, with D possibly TRBD1 on 5 matching bases. The CDR3 length is 12 residues. Germline loops: CDR1 SGHTA, CDR2 FQGNSA. The V gene lost 1 base and the J gene lost 11 bases, with 11 bases spanning the gap. Here the CDR3 reads CASSLGGEGAFF. DNA of the CDR3: TGTGCCAGCAGCTTAGGCGGGGAGGGGGCTTTCTTT.

The rearrangement uses TRBV4-1 and TRBJ2-1; 7 positions agree with TRBD2. The J segment lost 2 bases and the V segment lost 4 bases, leaving 14 bases of the junction unmatched. CDR1 and CDR2 (germline): MGHRA, YSYEKL. The CDR3 runs to 18 residues. CDR3: CASSRTPTGGLPYNEQFF. DNA for the CDR3: TGCGCCAGCAGCCGTACTCCTACGGGGGGTCTTCCCTACAATGAGCAGTTCTTC.

This clone is a singleton in its sample. V is TRBV4-1 and J is TRBJ1-1, with 7 bases fitting TRBD1. Germline CDR1 and CDR2: MGHRA and YSYEKL. J lost 5 bases, V lost 2 bases, and 17 bases had no gene match. The CDR3 is made up of 18 amino acids. CDR3 sequence reads: CASSQKGTGASWGTEAFF. The CDR3 DNA follows: TGCGCCAGCAGCCAAAAAGGAACAGGGGCATCGTGGGGAACTGAAGCTTTCTTT.

This clone was recorded only once. This chain connects TRBV7-3 to TRBJ2-7; TRBD1 aligns across 9 bases. V shed 5 bases and J 5 bases; nucleotides not matched to a gene: 10. This CDR3 has 15 residues. Germline V lookup: CDR1 SGHTA, CDR2 FQGTGA. The chain's CDR3 is CASSRDPGTGNEQYF. The CDR3 DNA follows: TGTGCCAGCAGCCGTGACCCCGGGACAGGGAACGAGCAGTACTTC.

The chain is built from TRBV5-1 and TRBJ1-1, with D perhaps TRBD1 (5 bases). The CDR3 runs 16 residues. The germline CDR1 and CDR2 sequences are SGHRS and YFSETQ. V was shortened by 0 bases and J by 0 bases, with 12 bases between the two germline ends. The CDR3 reads CASSLALRALNTEAFF. The CDR3 DNA follows: TGCGCCAGCAGCTTGGCCCTCAGGGCATTGAACACTGAAGCTTTCTTT.

This clone was found a few times. The chain joins TRBV9 to TRBJ2-6; TRBD1 matches at 7 bases. The CDR3 length is 17 residues. Germline lookup yields CDR1 SGDLS and CDR2 YYNGEE. Trimming at V came to 3 bases and at J to 4 bases, leaving 10 bases not matched to a gene. The CDR3 region is CASSATTGTRGANVLTF. DNA for the CDR3: TGTGCCAGCAGCGCTACGACAGGGACGAGAGGGGCCAACGTCCTGACTTTC. Looking up the rest from reference TRBV9 and TRBJ2-6 gives the full variable domain: DSGVTQTPKHLITATGQRVTLRCSPRSGDLSVYWYQQSLDQGLQFLIQYYNGEERAKGNILERFSAQQFPDLHSELNLSSLELGDSALYFCASSATTGTRGANVLTFGAGSRLTVL.

DNA for the CDR3: TGCGCCAGCAGCCGGCCCGGACAGGGTGCCTACGAGCAGTACTTC. Encoded protein: CASSRPGQGAYEQYF. This rearrangement joins TRBV5-1 to TRBJ2-7; TRBD1 aligns across 8 bases. The J segment lost 2 bases and the V segment lost 4 bases, leaving 8 bases of the junction unmatched. The CDR3 extends over 15 amino acids. Germline V gene lookup returns CDR1 SGHRS and CDR2 YFSETQ.